The present T cell receptor (beta chain) was sequenced within a study of T cells in Graves' hyperthyroidism and ophthalmopathy. Researchers took RNA transcripts and amplified the TCR beta CDR3 regions from them. Using the HTBI primer set, a first-round RT-PCR was run on the TCR CDR3. TCRdb passed the multiplex PCR reads through MiXCR, listing each CDR3 protein once. The data show about 380,000 distinct CDR3 sequences, with 13% seen just once and around 21% held by the top ten. Investigators excluded patients with uncontrolled infection, other autoimmune disease, pregnancy or lactation. Progressors' blood was drawn at hyperthyroidism diagnosis, before ophthalmopathy symptoms. Overall study results and limits: Blood samples included most of the expanded thyroid clonotypes exceeding 0.001.

This clonotype has more than one count but fewer than ten. The antigen is undetermined. In germline, CDR1 is MDHEN, CDR2 SYDVKM. The CDR3 contains 14 residues. Trimming shortened V by 4 bases and J by 10 bases, and 14 bases separated the two germline ends. The chain links TRBV28 to TRBJ1-6; D possibly corresponds to TRBD1 (5 bases). Sequenced sample: blood. This TCR was recovered from a man under 40 with Graves' hyperthyroidism that later progressed to Graves' ophthalmopathy. CDR3 region: CASSSHPWGSPLHF. For the CDR3, the DNA is TGTGCCAGCAGTTCACACCCTTGGGGGTCACCCCTCCACTTT.